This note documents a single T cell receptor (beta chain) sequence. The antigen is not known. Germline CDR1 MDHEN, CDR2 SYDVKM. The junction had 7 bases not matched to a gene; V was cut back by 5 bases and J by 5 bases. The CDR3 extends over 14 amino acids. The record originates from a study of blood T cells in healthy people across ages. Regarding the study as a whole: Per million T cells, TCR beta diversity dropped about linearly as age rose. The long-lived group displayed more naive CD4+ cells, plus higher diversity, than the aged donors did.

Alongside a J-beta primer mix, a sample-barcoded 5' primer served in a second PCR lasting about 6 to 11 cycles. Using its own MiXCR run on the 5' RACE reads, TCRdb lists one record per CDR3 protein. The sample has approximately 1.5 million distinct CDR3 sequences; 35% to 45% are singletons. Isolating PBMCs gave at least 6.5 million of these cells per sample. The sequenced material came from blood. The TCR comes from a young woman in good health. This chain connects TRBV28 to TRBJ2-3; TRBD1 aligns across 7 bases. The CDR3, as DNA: TGTGCCAGCAGTCCAGACAGGGTACAAGATACGCAGTATTTT. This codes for CASSPDRVQDTQYF.